The entry below gives a single T cell receptor beta chain sequence along with its context. The CDR3 has 16 amino acids. Deletions cut 4 bases from V and 0 bases from J, with 16 bases between. Germline loops: CDR1 MDHEN, CDR2 SYDVKM. These data come from a study of low-dose radiotherapy and immunotherapy resistance in tumors. Gene-specific TRAV and TRBV primers were used for first-strand cDNA, covering alpha and beta chains. Amplification, which lasted approximately 19 PCR cycles, used a constant-region primer and V-primer adapter to amplify TCRs. A single record per CDR3 protein comes from TCRdb applying MiXCR to the reads. The data hold 7,500 to 9,500 distinct CDR3 sequences, with 69% observed a single time.

This chain uses TRBV28 with TRBJ2-7; D is uncertain. The receptor was derived from a human donor with advanced metastatic prostate, ovarian, gallbladder or colorectal cancer (not recorded which). This table probably holds off-target reads from a library built for another chain. The CDR3 coding sequence is TGTGCCAGCAGTTCTTCCATGGGCAGATTCTCCTACGAGCAGTACTTC. Residues: CASSSSMGRFSYEQYF.